These 19 T cell receptor beta chains were sequenced from one sample in a study of T cells after yellow fever vaccination. TCRdb ran MiXCR on the 5' RACE reads and lists one entry per CDR3 protein. In the table there are some 27,000 distinct CDR3 sequences, 5.5% to 8% of which are singletons. The sequencing here drew on PBMCs, either bulk or a sorted T-cell subset (CD4+, CD8+, memory, or dextramer-sorted; not recorded which), taken on the day of the yellow fever booster vaccination. Receptors were obtained from a man aged 25-45 years who received the YFV17D yellow fever vaccine.

V and J are TRBV20-1 and TRBJ1-6, with 8 bases that match TRBD1. This CDR3 comprises 15 residues. The trim removed 1 base at V and 10 bases at J, leaving 9 bases unmatched. Germline loops: CDR1 DFQATT, CDR2 SNEGSKA (reference sequence). As DNA, the CDR3 is TGCAGTGCTAGAGGGACCCAGGGGGCCCGGTCACCCCTCCACTTT. Encoded protein: CSARGTQGARSPLHF.

Remarks on this clonotype: This could be a read error, since a much larger clone is one nucleotide away. The V gene is TRBV7-2, the J gene TRBJ2-3, with D possibly matching TRBD2 (6 bases). Germline assignment: CDR1 SGHTA and CDR2 FQGNSA. The CDR3 length is 14 residues. CDR3 sequence reads: CASSLAGGSDRQYF. The CDR3 DNA is TGTGCCAGCAGCTTAGCGGGAGGCTCAGATAGGCAGTATTTT.

This clonotype was found a few times. V gene TRBV30 combines with J gene TRBJ1-4; D call uncertain. V lost 1 base and J 2 bases, leaving 14 bases between the germline ends. Looked up from germline, CDR1 is GTSNPN and CDR2 is SVGIG (reference sequence). The length of the CDR3 is 16 residues. CDR3 sequence (DNA): TGTGCCTGGAGTGGTGGGTTGGTTTCGACTAATGAAAAACTGTTTTTT. Protein sequence: CAWSGGLVSTNEKLFF.

This clonotype was detected ten times or more. The chain has TRBV10-3 and TRBJ2-5; the D is unclear. This CDR3 spans 14 amino acids. Trimming stripped 6 bases from V and 3 bases from J, with 14 bases between. The germline V gene has CDR1 ENHRY and CDR2 SYGVKD. This CDR3 is CAISPAANKETQYF. In DNA form, the CDR3 reads TGTGCCATCAGCCCGGCGGCAAATAAAGAGACCCAGTACTTC.

In its sample, this clonotype was seen a few times. The V and J genes are TRBV6-5 and TRBJ2-7; D possibly corresponds to TRBD1 (6 bases). The CDR3 loop spans 15 amino acids. Germline lookup yields CDR1 MNHEY and CDR2 SVGAGI. V was clipped by 2 bases and J by 2 bases, with 13 bases between them. CDR3 region: CASSYGVGTTYEQYF. The DNA of the CDR3 is TGTGCCAGCAGTTACGGTGTCGGGACAACCTACGAGCAGTACTTC.

This clonotype has ten or more counts. The chain links TRBV6-6 to TRBJ1-6; D remains ambiguous. Trimming shortened V by 6 bases and J by 10 bases, and 10 bases separated the two germline ends. Germline loops: CDR1 MNHNY, CDR2 SVGAGI (reference sequence). There are 12 residues in the CDR3. CDR3 sequence reads: CASSPGGSPLHF. CDR3 nucleotides: TGTGCCAGCAGCCCCGGCGGGTCACCCCTCCACTTT.

This clonotype showed up many times. J is TRBJ2-7 and V is TRBV7-2, with a possible D match to TRBD2 (5 bases). Germline V gene data show CDR1 as SGHTA and CDR2 as FQGNSA. V dropped 7 bases and J dropped 6 bases, with 13 bases sitting between them. The CDR3 has 12 amino acids. CDR3 sequence: CASTLEAGEQYF. In DNA form, the CDR3 reads TGTGCCAGCACCCTCGAGGCGGGCGAGCAGTACTTC. The full variable domain, rest sourced from reference TRBV7-2 and TRBJ2-7, is GAGVSQSPSNKVTEKGKDVELRCDPISGHTALYWYRQSLGQGLEFLIYFQGNSAPDKSGLPSDRFSAERTGGSVSTLTIQRTQQEDSAVYLCASTLEAGEQYFGPGTRLTVT.

This clonotype has ten or more counts. The rearrangement links TRBV29-1 to TRBJ2-7; the D gene is possibly TRBD2 (6 bases). Germline V lookup: CDR1 SQVTM, CDR2 ANQGSEA. Between the trimmed V and J ends, which lost 6 bases and 4 bases, there was a span of 16 bases. This CDR3 spans 13 amino acids. CDR3 region: CSVADYKEYEQYF. Here the CDR3 DNA reads TGCAGCGTGGCGGACTACAAGGAGTACGAGCAGTACTTC.

This clonotype was recorded at least ten times. A read error may account for a junction end that differs from germline. V and J are TRBV10-2 and TRBJ2-3; D is perhaps TRBD1 or TRBD2 (6 bases each). The CDR3 extends over 14 amino acids. Germline CDR1 WSHSY, CDR2 SAAADI. The CDR3 sequence: CASNEGGGTDTQYF. The CDR3, as DNA: TGCGCCAGCAATGAGGGGGGCGGCACAGATACGCAGTATTTT.

At least ten counts were recorded for this clonotype. V is TRBV12-3 or TRBV12-4 and J is TRBJ1-1; D not resolved. V lost 5 bases and J lost 1, with 14 bases in between. This CDR3 has 15 amino acids. CDR3 amino acids: CASSPYTAANTEAFF. Here the CDR3 DNA reads TGTGCCAGCAGTCCGTACACGGCCGCGAACACTGAAGCTTTCTTT.

This clonotype was recorded many times. The chain recombines TRBV5-4 with TRBJ1-1; possible D gene TRBD1, 6 bases. This CDR3 contains 11 residues. Trimming stripped 7 bases from V and 10 bases from J, with 14 bases between. CDR1 is SGHNT and CDR2 is YYREEE in the germline V gene (reference sequence). The CDR3 reads CASGWGAAAFF. The CDR3 DNA follows: TGTGCCAGCGGATGGGGGGCAGCAGCTTTCTTT.

This clonotype was detected ten times or more. This chain uses TRBV7-2 with TRBJ2-2, with D uncertain. V was shortened by 1 base and J by 3 bases, with 9 bases between the two germline ends. Germline CDR1 is SGHTA and CDR2 is FQGNSA. The CDR3 is 15 amino acids. As DNA, the CDR3 is TGTGCCAGCAGCTTAGTACGAGGAGACACCGGGGAGCTGTTTTTT. Translated: CASSLVRGDTGELFF.

Ten or more counts support this clonotype. This chain joins TRBV4-3 and TRBJ2-3; 7 nucleotides align to TRBD2. Unmatched junction bases numbered 7, after V lost 4 bases and J lost 6 bases. The CDR3 runs 14 residues. The germline CDR1 and CDR2 sequences are LGHNA and YSLEER. The CDR3 sequence is CASSRLAPHDTQYF. In nucleotides, the CDR3 is TGCGCCAGCAGCCGACTAGCACCACACGATACGCAGTATTTT.

This clonotype showed up just a few times. The V gene is TRBV7-9, the J gene TRBJ2-2; 10 bases are shared with TRBD1. Germline lookup yields CDR1 SEHNR and CDR2 FQNEAQ (reference sequence). V dropped 6 bases and J dropped 5; count of bases not matched to a gene: 9. The CDR3 runs to 16 residues. In DNA, the CDR3 is TGTGCCAGCAGACCAGACAGGGGGCGAAGAACCGGGGAGCTGTTTTTT. Protein: CASRPDRGRRTGELFF.

This clonotype was counted many times. This chain uses TRBV7-2 with TRBJ2-3; the D gene is possibly TRBD1 (5 bases). Germline-derived CDR1 and CDR2 are SGHTA and FQGNSA. This CDR3 is 14 amino acids long. V was clipped by 1 base and J by 6 bases, with 11 bases between them. CDR3 DNA sequence: TGTGCCAGCAGCTTAGGCCGCCCAGGGGATACGCAGTATTTT. It is translated as CASSLGRPGDTQYF.

This chain joins TRBV5-6 and TRBJ2-4; D call uncertain. There are 15 residues in the CDR3. V was trimmed by 1 base and J by 3 bases, leaving 11 bases between them. The germline V gene encodes CDR1 SGHDT and CDR2 YYEEEE. Written as DNA, the CDR3 is TGTGCCAGCAGCTTGTTAGGGCGGCTCAAAAACATTCAGTACTTC. This gives the protein CASSLLGRLKNIQYF.

The J gene is TRBJ2-5, the V gene TRBV3-1; D gene unclear. Trimming removed 2 bases from V and 3 bases from J, with 16 bases in between. This CDR3 is built from 16 residues. The germline V gene has CDR1 LGHDT and CDR2 YNNKEL (reference sequence). CDR3 DNA: TGTGCCAGCAGCCAAAGGCCAGCGCCTTACGAAGAGACCCAGTACTTC. Its protein is CASSQRPAPYEETQYF.

By share, this clonotype counts as medium-sized. CDR3 DNA sequence: TGTGCCAGCAGCCTTCTAGGGAAAGATACGCAGTATTTT. Its protein is CASSLLGKDTQYF. The chain recombines TRBV7-2 with TRBJ2-3; D gene unclear. The V end lost 5 bases, the J end lost 5 bases, and 11 bases lay between the germline ends. Germline V lookup: CDR1 SGHTA, CDR2 FQGNSA. This CDR3 is built from 13 residues.

There are many counts of this clonotype. V usage is TRBV19 and J usage is TRBJ2-3; 13 nucleotides align to TRBD2. This CDR3 is built from 17 residues. Trimming at V came to 5 bases and at J to 6 bases, leaving 11 bases not matched to a gene. Germline V gene sequence: CDR1 LNHDA, CDR2 SQIVND (reference sequence). The CDR3 sequence: CASSPRWTSGSSDTQYF. The DNA for the CDR3 is TGTGCCAGTAGTCCCCGATGGACTAGCGGGAGTTCGGATACGCAGTATTTT.